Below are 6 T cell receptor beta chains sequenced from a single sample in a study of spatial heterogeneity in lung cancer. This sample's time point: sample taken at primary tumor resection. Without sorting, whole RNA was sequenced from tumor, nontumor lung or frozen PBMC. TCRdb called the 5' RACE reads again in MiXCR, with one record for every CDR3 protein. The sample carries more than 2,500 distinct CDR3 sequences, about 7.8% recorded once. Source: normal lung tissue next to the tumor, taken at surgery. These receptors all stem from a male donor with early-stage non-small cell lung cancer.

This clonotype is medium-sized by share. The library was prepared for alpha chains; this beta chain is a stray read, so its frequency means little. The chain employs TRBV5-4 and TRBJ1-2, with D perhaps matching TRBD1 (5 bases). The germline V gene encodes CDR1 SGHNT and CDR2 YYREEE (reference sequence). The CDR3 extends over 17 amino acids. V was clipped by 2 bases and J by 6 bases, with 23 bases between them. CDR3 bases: TGTGCCAGCAGCTTCGACCCTCCCCCGGGGCCGACCCATGGCTACACCTTC. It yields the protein CASSFDPPPGPTHGYTF. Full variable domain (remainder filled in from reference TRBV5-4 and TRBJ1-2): ETGVTQSPTHLIKTRGQQVTLRCSSQSGHNTVSWYQQALGQGPQFIFQYYREEENGRGNFPPRFSGLQFPNYSSELNVNALELDDSALYLCASSFDPPPGPTHGYTFGSGTRLTVV.

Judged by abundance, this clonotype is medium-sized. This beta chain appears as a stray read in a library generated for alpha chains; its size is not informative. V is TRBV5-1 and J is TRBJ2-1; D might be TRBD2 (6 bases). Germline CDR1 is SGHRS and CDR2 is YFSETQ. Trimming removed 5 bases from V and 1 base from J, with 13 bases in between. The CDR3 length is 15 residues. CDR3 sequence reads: CASSLLGGSYNEQFF. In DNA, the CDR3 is TGCGCCAGCAGTTTACTCGGGGGTTCCTACAATGAGCAGTTCTTC. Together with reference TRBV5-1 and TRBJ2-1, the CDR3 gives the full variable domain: KAGVTQTPRYLIKTRGQQVTLSCSPISGHRSVSWYQQTPGQGLQFLFEYFSETQRNKGNFPGRFSGRQFSNSRSEMNVSTLELGDSALYLCASSLLGGSYNEQFFGPGTRLTVL.

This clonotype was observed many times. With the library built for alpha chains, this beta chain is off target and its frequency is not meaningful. The CDR3 DNA reads TGCGCCAGCACGGGGGATCACACTGAAGCTTTCTTT. Protein sequence: CASTGDHTEAFF. The rearrangement joins TRBV5-1 to TRBJ1-1; D is perhaps TRBD1 (5 bases). Trimming removed 6 bases from V and 3 bases from J, with 9 bases in between. The CDR3 length is 12 residues. Germline values: CDR1 SGHRS, CDR2 YFSETQ.

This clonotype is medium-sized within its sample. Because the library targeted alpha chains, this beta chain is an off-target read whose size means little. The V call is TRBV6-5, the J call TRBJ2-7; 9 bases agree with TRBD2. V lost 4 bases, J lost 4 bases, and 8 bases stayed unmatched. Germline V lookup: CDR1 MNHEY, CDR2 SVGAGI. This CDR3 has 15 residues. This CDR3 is CASSSIAGVEYEQYF. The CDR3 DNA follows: TGTGCCAGCAGTTCCATAGCGGGAGTGGAGTACGAGCAGTACTTC.

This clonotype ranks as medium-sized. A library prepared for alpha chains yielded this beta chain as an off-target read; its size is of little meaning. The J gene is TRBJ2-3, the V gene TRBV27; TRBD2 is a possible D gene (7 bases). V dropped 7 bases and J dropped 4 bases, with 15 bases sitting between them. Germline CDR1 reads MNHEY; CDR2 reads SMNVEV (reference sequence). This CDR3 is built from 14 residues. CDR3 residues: CASKQGGSADTQYF. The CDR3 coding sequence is TGTGCCAGCAAACAGGGCGGGAGCGCAGATACGCAGTATTTT.

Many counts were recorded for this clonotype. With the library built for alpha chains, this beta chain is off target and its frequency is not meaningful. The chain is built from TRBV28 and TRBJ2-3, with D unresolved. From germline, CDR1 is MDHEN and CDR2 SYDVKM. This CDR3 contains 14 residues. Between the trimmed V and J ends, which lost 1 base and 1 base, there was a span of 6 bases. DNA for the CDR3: TGTGCCAGCAGTTTATCGAGCGGCACAGATACGCAGTATTTT. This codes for CASSLSSGTDTQYF. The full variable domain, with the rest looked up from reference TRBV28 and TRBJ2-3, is DVKVTQSSRYLVKRTGEKVFLECVQDMDHENMFWYRQDPGLGLRLIYFSYDVKMKEKGDIPEGYSVSREKKERFSLILESASTNQTSMYLCASSLSSGTDTQYFGPGTRLTVL.